This T cell receptor beta chain was documented in a study of regulatory T cells in long-lasting Graves disease. Study-level results: Results may be inaccurate due to the small sample size. Whereas more than 950 public clonotypes were shared by new patients, persistent patients shared more, at some 3,000.

Construction of TCR beta libraries relied on iRepertoire HTBI primers and on Arm-PCR targeting CDR3 regions. The authors' processing: The samples yielded 50 to 80 TRBV and approximately 15 TRBJ segments. TCRdb ran MiXCR on the multiplex PCR reads and lists one entry per CDR3 protein. TCRdb's processing, not the authors', yielded these V and J calls. The sample shows approximately 440,000 distinct CDR3 sequences, 23% of them seen only once. This clonotype appeared once. No antigen is known for it. The time point is: persistent/refractory GD, antithyroid drugs over 5 years with positive TRAb. The authors made the TCR library using RNA they extracted from PBMCs. The trim removed 6 bases at V and 2 bases at J, leaving 12 bases unmatched. This CDR3 comprises 16 residues. Germline assignment: CDR1 SNHLY and CDR2 FYNNEI.

This chain joins TRBV2 and TRBJ2-7; 8 positions match TRBD1. This clonotype was obtained from a female donor with Graves disease. The sample in question was peripheral blood mononuclear cells (PBMCs), obtained when the disease was refractory, from a patient treated with antithyroid drugs. The DNA of the CDR3 is TGTGCCAGCAGGCGTATCGGACAGGGCACTACCTACGAGCAGTACTTC. This translates into CASRRIGQGTTYEQYF.